The 24 T cell receptor beta chains below all came from one sample that was sequenced in a study of cytomegalovirus exposure and HLA in healthy donors. Vbeta (60) and Jbeta (13) primers were used in the PCR. Profiled with immunoSEQ multiplex PCR; TCRdb holds only in-frame clones, not every one. The sample contains 50,000 to 70,000 clones, 62% of which appear only once. The sample was PBMCs. The receptors were gathered from a man aged 30 to 45 in good health and CMV-seronegative.

This chain links TRBV25-1 with TRBJ2-5; D is possibly TRBD1 (6 bases). The CDR3 contains 14 residues. Germline V lookup: CDR1 MGHDK, CDR2 SYGVNS. V gave up 6 bases and J gave up 5 bases, with 16 bases separating them. The CDR3 is CASSLRAQGETQYF. CDR3 DNA: TGTGCCAGCAGCCTCCGGGCCCAGGGGGAGACCCAGTACTTC.

The chain uses TRBV29-1 and TRBJ1-2; D gene unclear. Trimming shortened V by 0 bases and J by 7 bases, and 9 bases separated the two germline ends. CDR1 is SQVTM and CDR2 is ANQGSEA in the germline V gene. The CDR3 has 12 residues. The CDR3 protein is CSVEDGSAGYTF. In DNA, the CDR3 is TGCAGCGTTGAAGACGGGTCTGCTGGCTACACCTTC.

V gene TRBV20-1 combines with J gene TRBJ1-2, with 7 bases that match TRBD1. Germline CDR1 reads DFQATT; CDR2 reads SNEGSKA (reference sequence). The CDR3 loop spans 11 amino acids. The CDR3 spells CTVSRGSGYTF. In DNA form, the CDR3 reads TGCACCGTTAGCAGGGGGTCTGGCTACACCTTC.

The CDR3 is CASSGQGESEAFF. DNA of the CDR3: TGTGCCAGTAGCGGACAGGGAGAGTCTGAAGCTTTCTTT. The rearrangement joins TRBV19 to TRBJ1-1; 8 nucleotides match TRBD1. Germline V lookup: CDR1 LNHDA, CDR2 SQIVND (reference sequence). After removal of 6 bases from V and 6 bases from J, the junction contained 6 bases not matched to a gene. The CDR3 is 13 amino acids. Complete variable domain (other parts from reference TRBV19 and TRBJ1-1): DGGITQSPKYLFRKEGQNVTLSCEQNLNHDAMYWYRQDPGQGLRLIYYSQIVNDFQKGDIAEGYSVSREKKESFPLTVTSAQKNPTAFYLCASSGQGESEAFFGQGTRLTVV.

The rearrangement uses TRBV7-9 and TRBJ2-6; tentatively, D is TRBD2 (5 bases). Germline assignment: CDR1 SEHNR and CDR2 FQNEAQ (reference sequence). Trimming left V 10 bases short and J 1 base short, with 17 bases between. The CDR3 totals 16 residues. CDR3 in amino acids: CATSIGLSSGANVLTF. The CDR3 DNA follows: TGTGCCACTTCTATTGGACTTTCGTCTGGGGCCAACGTCCTGACTTTC.

The chain is built from TRBV9 and TRBJ1-3; D remains ambiguous. Germline V gene lookup returns CDR1 SGDLS and CDR2 YYNGEE. The CDR3 consists of 15 residues. The germline V and J ends were trimmed by 4 bases and 1 base, with 12 bases remaining between them. The CDR3 spells CASSPLSGSGNTIYF. CDR3 DNA sequence: TGTGCCAGCAGCCCGCTATCGGGATCTGGAAACACCATATATTTT.

This clone turned up a few times. V usage is TRBV30 and J usage is TRBJ2-4; D unresolved. This CDR3 comprises 13 residues. Trimming stripped 3 bases from V and 1 base from J, with 7 bases between. The V gene's germline CDR1 is GTSNPN and CDR2 SVGIG (reference sequence). CDR3 loop: CAWRRGAKNIQYF. For the CDR3, the DNA is TGTGCCTGGAGGAGAGGCGCCAAAAACATTCAGTACTTC.

The chain links TRBV7-9 to TRBJ2-2; 15 bases fit TRBD2. Germline lookup yields CDR1 SEHNR and CDR2 FQNEAQ (reference sequence). The CDR3 is 18 residues long. V shed 5 bases and J 0 bases; nucleotides not matched to a gene: 4. Here the CDR3 reads CASSTGLAGGPNTGELFF. DNA for the CDR3: TGTGCCAGCAGCACTGGACTAGCGGGGGGGCCGAACACCGGGGAGCTGTTTTTT.

Only a few counts were recorded for this clone. At one of its ends the junction is not consistent with the germline gene, which may arise from a read error. The chain couples TRBV25-1 to TRBJ1-4; D ambiguous. The CDR3 contains 14 residues. Per germline, CDR1 MGHDK and CDR2 SYGVNS. The CDR3 sequence is CASSSWAEGEKLLF. The CDR3 DNA sequence: TGTGCCAGCAGTTCCTGGGCCGAGGGTGAAAAACTGCTTTTT.

The V call is TRBV29-1, the J call TRBJ2-5; TRBD2 is a possible D gene (7 bases). Trimming pared 4 bases from V and 4 bases from J, leaving 13 bases between. This CDR3 is built from 13 residues. Germline CDR1 SQVTM, CDR2 ANQGSEA. CDR3 in amino acids: CSVGGRGGETQYF. As DNA, the CDR3 is TGCAGCGTTGGAGGGAGGGGGGGAGAGACCCAGTACTTC.

This clone has only a few counts. Other DNA sequences in the sample encode the same CDR3. The rearrangement uses TRBV7-2 and TRBJ1-1; no clear D. Germline assignment: CDR1 SGHTA and CDR2 FQGNSA. Trimming removed 4 bases at V and 5 bases at J, with 14 bases between. The CDR3 runs 14 residues. This CDR3 reads CASSSGIGGTEAFF. The CDR3 nucleotides read TGTGCCAGCAGCTCCGGCATTGGCGGGACTGAAGCTTTCTTT.

The chain recombines TRBV30 with TRBJ2-5; D gene ambiguous. CDR3 length: 12 residues. CDR1 is GTSNPN and CDR2 is SVGIG in the germline V gene (reference sequence). Trimming pared 1 base from V and 5 bases from J, leaving 8 bases between. The CDR3 reads CAWSEPSETQYF. CDR3 nucleotide sequence: TGTGCCTGGAGTGAGCCCTCGGAGACCCAGTACTTC.

This rearrangement joins TRBV5-4 to TRBJ2-6, with 7 bases identical to TRBD1. V shed 1 base, J shed 2 bases, and the junction held 9 bases outside the gene matches. The CDR3 runs to 18 residues. Germline-derived CDR1 and CDR2 are SGHNT and YYREEE (reference sequence). CDR3 DNA: TGTGCCAGCAGCTTGACATCCGGGACAGTCGCTGGGGCCAACGTCCTGACTTTC. It is translated as CASSLTSGTVAGANVLTF.

This clone appeared a few times. The chain is built from TRBV7-9 and TRBJ2-5; 9 nucleotides line up with TRBD1. The V gene end was trimmed by 0 bases and the J gene end by 3 bases; junction bases not matched to a gene: 2. From germline, CDR1 is SEHNR and CDR2 FQNEAQ (reference sequence). This CDR3 spans 15 amino acids. For the CDR3, the DNA is TGTGCCAGCAGCTTAGCGCGGGACAGGGAAGAGACCCAGTACTTC. Residues: CASSLARDREETQYF.

The chain has TRBV19 and TRBJ2-7; 7 bases fit TRBD1. Germline V lookup: CDR1 LNHDA, CDR2 SQIVND (reference sequence). The CDR3 is 14 residues long. The V gene end was trimmed by 7 bases and the J gene end by 4 bases; junction bases not matched to a gene: 10. CDR3 nucleotides: TGTGCCAGTAACACCGGGACAGAAGGGTACGAGCAGTACTTC. This sequence encodes CASNTGTEGYEQYF.

The rearrangement links TRBV4-1 to TRBJ2-6; the match to TRBD1 covers 8 bases. Looked up from germline, CDR1 is MGHRA and CDR2 is YSYEKL. The junction had 8 bases not matched to a gene; V was cut back by 4 bases and J by 0 bases. The CDR3 totals 18 residues. CDR3 residues: CASSPSGTGSSGANVLTF. CDR3 in DNA: TGCGCCAGCAGCCCATCCGGGACAGGTTCCTCTGGGGCCAACGTCCTGACTTTC.

This clone came up once. The chain couples TRBV7-4 to TRBJ2-1; 9 nucleotides align to TRBD1. This CDR3 is 17 amino acids long. Germline V lookup: CDR1 SGHVT, CDR2 SQSDAQ. V lost 4 bases to trimming and J lost 3 bases; unmatched junction nucleotides: 10. CDR3 bases: TGTGCCAGCAGCTCATGCCCGGGACAGGGCTACTACAATGAGCAGTTCTTC. It encodes CASSSCPGQGYYNEQFF.

This chain joins TRBV7-9 and TRBJ1-5, with D unresolved. The V gene lost 3 bases and the J gene lost 8 bases, with 14 bases spanning the gap. The CDR3 totals 14 residues. CDR1 is SEHNR and CDR2 is FQNEAQ in the germline V gene (reference sequence). The CDR3 DNA follows: TGTGCCAGCAGCTTGGATGACGGAGTGGAGCCCCAGCATTTT. Translation: CASSLDDGVEPQHF. Full variable domain (remainder filled in from reference TRBV7-9 and TRBJ1-5): DTGVSQNPRHKITKRGQNVTFRCDPISEHNRLYWYRQTLGQGPEFLTYFQNEAQLEKSRLLSDRFSAERPKGSFSTLEIQRTEQGDSAMYLCASSLDDGVEPQHFGDGTRLSIL.

This chain uses TRBV19 with TRBJ1-6; TRBD1 matches 10 bases. J gave up 11 bases and V 6 bases, and 4 bases lay outside the gene matches. Germline-derived CDR1 and CDR2 are LNHDA and SQIVND (reference sequence). This CDR3 comprises 13 residues. The CDR3 region has the DNA TGTGCCAGTAGCCCGGGACAGGGGACACCCCTCCACTTT. It yields the protein CASSPGQGTPLHF.

This clone was found a few times. This sequence joins TRBV2 and TRBJ2-1; 11 bases map to TRBD2. Germline V CDR1 and CDR2: SNHLY, FYNNEI. V lost 4 bases and J lost 6; bases outside the gene matches: 8. This CDR3 has 16 residues. The CDR3 DNA is TGTGCCAGCAGTGTATTAGCGGGGGGGCCGGGCAATGAGCAGTTCTTC. The encoded protein is CASSVLAGGPGNEQFF.

The chain has TRBV6-5 and TRBJ1-5, with TRBD1 matching 8 bases. The CDR3 runs 15 residues. V was clipped by 0 bases and J by 7 bases; unmatched bases: 5. The germline V gene has CDR1 MNHEY and CDR2 SVGAGI. The CDR3 DNA follows: TGTGCCAGCAGTTACTCGATGGCAGGGGGCCAGCCCCAGCATTTT. The encoded protein is CASSYSMAGGQPQHF.

This clone turned up a few times. The gene calls are TRBV5-6 and TRBJ2-5; unclear D gene. CDR3 length equals 15 residues. Trimming cost V 3 bases and J 4 bases, with 16 bases left between them. Looked up from germline, CDR1 is SGHDT and CDR2 is YYEEEE. This chain's CDR3 is CASSSGQPSRETQYF. The CDR3, as DNA: TGTGCCAGCAGCTCAGGCCAGCCTTCCCGAGAGACCCAGTACTTC.

This clone was counted between two and nine times. Compared with germline, one end of the junction differs, possibly owing to a read error. J is TRBJ2-7 and V is TRBV10-3; D is unresolved. The CDR3 consists of 12 residues. Germline-derived CDR1 and CDR2 are ENHRY and SYGVKD. CDR3 region: CAISDQVGLPDF. The CDR3 DNA reads as TGTGCCATCAGTGATCAGGTGGGCCTCCCAGACTTC.

This clone was detected once. The chain's CDR3 is CASERGAGTDTQYF. CDR3 DNA sequence: TGTGCCAGTGAGCGGGGGGCTGGCACAGATACGCAGTATTTT. The V and J genes are TRBV7-9 and TRBJ2-3; the match to TRBD2 covers 9 bases. After removal of 9 bases from V and 1 base from J, the junction contained 5 bases not matched to a gene. This CDR3 region has 14 residues. Germline V gene lookup returns CDR1 SEHNR and CDR2 FQNEAQ (reference sequence).